The 20 T cell receptor beta chains given below trace back to one sample, sequenced in a study of identical twins. TCRdb reprocessed the 5' RACE reads via MiXCR and lists one record per CDR3 protein. The sample has some 1,600,000 distinct CDR3 sequences, about 30% seen once; the top ten hold around 0.3%. The sample taken for sequencing was cord blood. Source of these receptors: a newborn girl in good health.

DNA of the CDR3: TGTGCCAGCAGCAAAGTAGATCGAGACAGCTCCTACGAGCAGTACTTC. It is translated as CASSKVDRDSSYEQYF. The chain has TRBV21-1 and TRBJ2-7. TRBV21-1 is classified as a pseudogene. The CDR3 runs to 16 residues.

The rearrangement links TRBV14 to TRBJ2-1, with TRBD2 matching over 13 bases. V lost 4 bases to trimming and J lost 5 bases; unmatched junction nucleotides: 8. This CDR3 region has 17 residues. Per the germline V gene, CDR1 is SGHDN and CDR2 is FVKESK. In DNA, the CDR3 is TGTGCCAGCAGCCCCATTCCGGGACTAGCGGGGAACAATGAGCAGTTCTTC. Protein: CASSPIPGLAGNNEQFF.

The J gene is TRBJ1-4, the V gene TRBV4-2; tentatively, D is TRBD1 (6 bases). The germline V and J ends were trimmed by 1 base and 7 bases, with 13 bases remaining between them. Germline V gives CDR1 LGHNA, CDR2 YNFKEQ. The CDR3 consists of 15 residues. Here the CDR3 reads CASSQVSGAGEKLFF. CDR3 nucleotide sequence: TGTGCCAGCAGCCAAGTTTCGGGGGCAGGTGAAAAACTGTTTTTT.

This clonotype was recorded a few times. This rearrangement joins TRBV5-1 to TRBJ2-1; D not resolved. Gene TRBJ2-7 matches the end of the DNA better, so the J call may be wrong. Germline-derived CDR1 and CDR2 are SGHRS and YFSETQ. CDR3 length: 15 amino acids. In DNA form, the CDR3 reads TGCGCCAGCAGCTTGGCCGAACCTTCCTACAATGAGCAGTACTTC. Translated, it gives CASSLAEPSYNEQYF.

CDR3 coding DNA: TGTGCCAGCAGCAAAGAGGCTAGCGGGGGGTACCACGAGCAGTACTTC. Residues: CASSKEASGGYHEQYF. The V and J genes are TRBV21-1 and TRBJ2-7; the table's D call, TRBD2, was not checked against the DNA. TRBV21-1 is marked as a pseudogene. The CDR3 has 16 amino acids.

In DNA form, the CDR3 reads TGTGCCAGCAGCTTATTGGACTCGCGACACAATGAGCAGTACTTC. It is translated as CASSLLDSRHNEQYF. This rearrangement joins TRBV11-2 to TRBJ2-1; D is possibly TRBD2 (5 bases). The closer fit of TRBJ2-7 to the DNA end suggests the J call may be wrong. Germline CDR1 SGHAT, CDR2 FQNNGV. The CDR3 is 15 amino acids.

This clonotype was counted only a few times. The rearrangement links TRBV20-1 to TRBJ1-2; unclear D gene. This CDR3 has 12 amino acids. The germline gives CDR1 DFQATT, CDR2 SNEGSKA (reference sequence). Between the trimmed V and J ends, which lost 3 bases and 8 bases, there was a span of 13 bases. CDR3 protein: CSASGLFRGYTF. In DNA, the CDR3 is TGCAGTGCTAGTGGCCTCTTCCGAGGCTACACCTTC.

This clonotype occurred a few times. This may stem from a read error, because a much larger clone lies one nucleotide away. This sequence joins TRBV29-1 and TRBJ2-3; D may be TRBD1 or TRBD2 (5 bases each). With 8 bases removed from V and 3 bases from J, the gap between germline ends came to 15 bases. Germline CDR1 reads SQVTM; CDR2 reads ANQGSEA. The CDR3 is 13 residues long. CDR3 sequence: CSMARGRTDTQYF. CDR3 DNA sequence: TGCAGCATGGCGAGGGGAAGAACAGATACGCAGTATTTT.

This clonotype occurred a few times. The chain joins TRBV7-8 to TRBJ1-2; 10 bases align to TRBD1. The CDR3 has 16 amino acids. V was pared by 0 bases and J by 2 bases, with 3 bases of the junction left unmatched. Germline lookup yields CDR1 SGHVS and CDR2 FQNEAQ. CDR3 sequence reads: CASSLARDRGNYGYTF. CDR3 bases: TGTGCCAGCAGCTTAGCTAGGGACAGGGGAAACTATGGCTACACCTTC.

The V and J genes are TRBV28 and TRBJ2-7; 8 bases agree with TRBD2. The CDR3 totals 15 residues. Germline-derived CDR1 and CDR2 are MDHEN and SYDVKM. J lost 0 bases, V lost 7 bases, and 8 bases had no gene match. CDR3 nucleotide sequence: TGTGCCAGCAATCTAGCGGGTCTCAGCTCCTACGAGCAGTACTTC. This translates into CASNLAGLSSYEQYF.

The gene calls are TRBV5-1 and TRBJ1-2; D unclear. Trimming removed 1 base at V and 3 bases at J, with 13 bases between. Germline CDR1 SGHRS, CDR2 YFSETQ. CDR3 length equals 15 residues. The CDR3 nucleotides are TGCGCCAGCAGCTTGAAGACAAACGCGTACTATGGCTACACCTTC. Translated: CASSLKTNAYYGYTF.

This rearrangement joins TRBV3-1 to TRBJ1-1, with D unclear. Trimming removed 1 base from V and 4 bases from J, with 10 bases in between. This CDR3 comprises 14 residues. Germline lookup yields CDR1 LGHDT and CDR2 YNNKEL (reference sequence). CDR3 DNA: TGTGCCAGCAGCCAAGCCTGGCGGGGCACTGAAGCTTTCTTT. This gives the protein CASSQAWRGTEAFF. The entire variable domain, with the rest obtained from reference TRBV3-1 and TRBJ1-1, is as follows: DTAVSQTPKYLVTQMGNDKSIKCEQNLGHDTMYWYKQDSKKFLKIMFSYNNKELIINETVPNRFSPKSPDKAHLNLHINSLELGDSAVYFCASSQAWRGTEAFFGQGTRLTVV.

V is TRBV29-1 and J is TRBJ2-1; no firm D call. V lost 4 bases and J lost 5, with 12 bases in between. The CDR3 is 13 amino acids. CDR1 is SQVTM, CDR2 ANQGSEA, per germline. The CDR3 sequence: CSVGSLLHNEQFF. The CDR3 nucleotides are TGCAGCGTTGGGTCCCTATTGCACAATGAGCAGTTCTTC.

This sequence joins TRBV29-1 and TRBJ1-2; D not resolved. The V gene lost 3 bases and the J gene lost 7 bases, with 12 bases spanning the gap. The V gene's germline CDR1 is SQVTM and CDR2 ANQGSEA. This CDR3 comprises 12 residues. The CDR3 here is CSVDIRSGGYTF. The CDR3 DNA sequence: TGCAGCGTTGATATCAGGTCTGGTGGCTACACCTTC.

This chain joins TRBV20-1 and TRBJ2-7, with TRBD2 identical over 11 bases. Germline V gene data show CDR1 as DFQATT and CDR2 as SNEGSKA (reference sequence). The CDR3 is made up of 13 amino acids. The junction had 7 bases not matched to a gene; V was cut back by 6 bases and J by 6 bases. The CDR3: CSAYRTSGGEQYF. CDR3 sequence (DNA): TGCAGTGCGTACCGAACTAGCGGGGGCGAGCAGTACTTC.

This clonotype has only a few counts. The chain links TRBV27 to TRBJ2-7; no clear D. V was clipped by 3 bases and J by 0 bases, with 15 bases between them. The CDR3 runs to 16 residues. CDR1 MNHEY and CDR2 SMNVEV come from the germline V gene (reference sequence). DNA of the CDR3: TGTGCCAGCAGTTTGCACCCTCTGGCGTACTCCTACGAGCAGTACTTC. Protein product: CASSLHPLAYSYEQYF.

This clonotype was counted between two and nine times. V is TRBV14 and J is TRBJ2-1; D is unresolved. V was trimmed by 0 bases and J by 2 bases, leaving 11 bases between them. In germline, CDR1 is SGHDN, CDR2 FVKESK. This CDR3 has 16 amino acids. The CDR3 loop is CASSQDDRRPYNEQFF. CDR3 nucleotides: TGTGCCAGCAGCCAAGACGACCGGAGACCCTACAATGAGCAGTTCTTC.

In regard to this clonotype: This sequence may be a read error, since a much larger clone differs from it by one base. V and J are TRBV29-1 and TRBJ2-7; no clear D gene. Germline values: CDR1 SQVTM, CDR2 ANQGSEA. This CDR3 is built from 11 residues. The CDR3 DNA follows: TGCAGCTTTGATCTGGGGATCGAGCAGTACTTC. This encodes CSFDLGIEQYF.

This clonotype was seen many times. The chain combines TRBV6-5 with TRBJ2-3, with 7 bases matching TRBD1. The CDR3 extends over 16 amino acids. Per germline, CDR1 MNHEY and CDR2 SVGAGI. Trimming at V came to 5 bases and at J to 6 bases, leaving 14 bases not matched to a gene. CDR3 residues: CASSPTGALQMDTQYF. CDR3 DNA sequence: TGTGCCAGCAGTCCAACAGGGGCCCTGCAGATGGATACGCAGTATTTT.

The rearrangement uses TRBV7-6 and TRBJ1-2; 9 bases map to TRBD1. Trimming at V came to 2 bases and at J to 4 bases, leaving 14 bases not matched to a gene. Germline-derived CDR1 and CDR2 are SGHVS and FNYEAQ. CDR3 size: 18 residues. CDR3 in amino acids: CASSLNAAGTGYPYGYTF. CDR3 coding DNA: TGTGCCAGCAGCTTAAACGCCGCCGGGACAGGGTATCCCTATGGCTACACCTTC.